Presented here are 9 T cell receptor beta chains from one specimen sequenced in a study of T cells in localized non-small cell lung cancer. Assay used: immunoSEQ multiplex PCR; TCRdb lists only in-frame clones, some missing. The sample holds fewer than 30,000 clones; 85% to 90% are singletons and the top ten take roughly 6.2%. The sample here was PBMCs, taken before any cancer treatment. The receptor source for this set is a man aged 40-75 years with stage II lung adenocarcinoma.

V and J are TRBV7-9 and TRBJ1-5; the match to TRBD1 covers 7 bases. Trimming at V came to 0 bases and at J to 4 bases, leaving 9 bases not matched to a gene. This CDR3 has 17 residues. The germline V gene encodes CDR1 SEHNR and CDR2 FQNEAQ (reference sequence). The chain's CDR3 is CASSLALGRQGNQPQHF. The CDR3, as DNA: TGTGCCAGCAGCTTAGCGCTTGGGAGACAGGGAAATCAGCCCCAGCATTTT. The full variable domain, completed using reference TRBV7-9 and TRBJ1-5, is DTGVSQNPRHKITKRGQNVTFRCDPISEHNRLYWYRQTLGQGPEFLTYFQNEAQLEKSRLLSDRFSAERPKGSFSTLEIQRTEQGDSAMYLCASSLALGRQGNQPQHFGDGTRLSIL.

The gene calls are TRBV18 and TRBJ2-7; D remains unclear. The CDR3 covers 15 residues. Trimming removed 3 bases from V and 2 bases from J, with 14 bases in between. From germline, CDR1 is KGHSH and CDR2 LQKENI. In nucleotides, the CDR3 is TGTGCCAGCTCACCGGGATCGGGCAGGACCTACGAGCAGTACTTC. It translates to CASSPGSGRTYEQYF.

The genes are TRBV11-3 and TRBJ2-2; TRBD2 matches at 8 bases. The germline CDR1 and CDR2 sequences are SGHNT and YENEEA. This CDR3 has 15 residues. V gave up 5 bases and J gave up 2 bases; unmatched junction bases: 4. Here the CDR3 DNA reads TGTGCCAGCAGCATTAGCGGGGCCAACACCGGGGAGCTGTTTTTT. Its protein is CASSISGANTGELFF. The variable domain in full, completed from reference TRBV11-3 and TRBJ2-2, reads EAGVVQSPRYKIIEKKQPVAFWCNPISGHNTLYWYLQNLGQGPELLIRYENEEAVDDSQLPKDRFSAERLKGVDSTLKIQPAELGDSAVYLCASSISGANTGELFFGEGSRLTVL.

The V call is TRBV5-1, the J call TRBJ1-4, with D possibly being TRBD1 (6 bases). V lost 4 bases, J lost 1 base, and 17 bases lay in between. Germline V CDR1 and CDR2: SGHRS, YFSETQ. The CDR3 runs 17 residues. The CDR3 nucleotides read TGCGCCAGCAGCGCCGGGACACAGGGCTTAACTAATGAAAAACTGTTTTTT. It encodes CASSAGTQGLTNEKLFF.

This chain links TRBV6-5 with TRBJ1-6; 7 bases are a match to TRBD1. CDR1 MNHEY and CDR2 SVGAGI come from the germline V gene. With V trimmed by 6 bases and J by 5 bases, 7 bases remained unmatched. The CDR3 has 15 amino acids. The CDR3 region is CASRISGTDNSPLHF. The CDR3, as DNA: TGTGCCAGCAGGATCTCCGGGACAGATAATTCACCCCTCCACTTT.

The sample holds a few counts of this clone. The V gene is TRBV5-1, the J gene TRBJ2-7; TRBD1 agrees at 7 bases. Germline V gives CDR1 SGHRS, CDR2 YFSETQ. CDR3 length: 13 amino acids. After removal of 7 bases from V and 1 base from J, the junction contained 5 bases not matched to a gene. The CDR3, as DNA: TGCGCCAGCGCCACGGGACAGTCCTACGAGCAGTACTTC. As protein: CASATGQSYEQYF. Based on the CDR3 plus reference TRBV5-1 and TRBJ2-7, the full variable domain is KAGVTQTPRYLIKTRGQQVTLSCSPISGHRSVSWYQQTPGQGLQFLFEYFSETQRNKGNFPGRFSGRQFSNSRSEMNVSTLELGDSALYLCASATGQSYEQYFGPGTRLTVT.

The table lists this clone with a count of one. The chain has TRBV2 and TRBJ1-3, with D tentatively TRBD1 (5 bases). Trimming pared 6 bases from V and 0 bases from J, leaving 9 bases between. The CDR3 loop spans 14 amino acids. Germline-derived CDR1 and CDR2 are SNHLY and FYNNEI. The CDR3: CASRTGSSGNTIYF. In nucleotides, the CDR3 is TGTGCCAGCAGAACAGGATCCTCTGGAAACACCATATATTTT.

The chain joins TRBV11-2 to TRBJ1-1; a weak D match, TRBD1 (6 bases). V was clipped by 0 bases and J by 8 bases, with 16 bases between them. CDR3 length: 15 amino acids. CDR1 and CDR2 from the germline V gene are SGHAT and FQNNGV. Here the CDR3 DNA reads TGTGCCAGCAGCTTAGATCAGTCGTCAGGGGCCGAAGCTTTCTTT. As protein: CASSLDQSSGAEAFF.

The genes are TRBV5-6 and TRBJ1-1; the D is unclear. This CDR3 is built from 14 residues. In germline, CDR1 is SGHDT, CDR2 YYEEEE. Deletions cut 0 bases from V and 2 bases from J, with 8 bases between. CDR3 DNA sequence: TGTGCCAGCAGCTTGGCGCCAGGCAACACTGAAGCTTTCTTT. Translation: CASSLAPGNTEAFF. Full variable domain (rest looked up from reference TRBV5-6 and TRBJ1-1): DAGVTQSPTHLIKTRGQQVTLRCSPKSGHDTVSWYQQALGQGPQFIFQYYEEEERQRGNFPDRFSGHQFPNYSSELNVNALLLGDSALYLCASSLAPGNTEAFFGQGTRLTVV.